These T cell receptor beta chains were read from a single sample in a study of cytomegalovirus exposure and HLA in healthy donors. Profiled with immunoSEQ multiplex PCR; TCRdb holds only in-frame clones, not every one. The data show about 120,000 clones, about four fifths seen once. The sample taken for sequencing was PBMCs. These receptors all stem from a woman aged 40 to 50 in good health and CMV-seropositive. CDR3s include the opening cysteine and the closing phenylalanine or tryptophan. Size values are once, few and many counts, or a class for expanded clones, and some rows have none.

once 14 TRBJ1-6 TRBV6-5 CASSYSRVSSPLHF
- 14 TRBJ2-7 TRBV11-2 CASSSIAGVYEQYF
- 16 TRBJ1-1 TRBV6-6 CASSYPPETGFAQAFF
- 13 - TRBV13 CASSQTSRDEQYF
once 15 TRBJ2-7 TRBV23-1 CASSQGDRGNYEQYF
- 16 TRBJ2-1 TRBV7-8 CASGQGAGGIGIEQFF
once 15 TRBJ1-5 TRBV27 CASATGGDSNQPQHF
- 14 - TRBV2 CASRVEAGVNEQYF
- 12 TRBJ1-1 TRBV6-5 CATHQGMGAAFF
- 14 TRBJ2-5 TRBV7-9 CASRIQGSGETQYF
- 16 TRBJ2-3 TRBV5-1 CASSLTSSGKTDTQYF
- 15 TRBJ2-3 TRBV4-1 CASSQKGVDTDTQYF
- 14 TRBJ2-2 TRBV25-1 CASRTASNTGELFF
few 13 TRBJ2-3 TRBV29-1 CSAFRAGGDTQYF
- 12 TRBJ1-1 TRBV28 CASSRRGTEAFF
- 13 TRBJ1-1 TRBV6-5 CASSLRGLTEAFF
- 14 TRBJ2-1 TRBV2 CASSGGRQYNEQFF
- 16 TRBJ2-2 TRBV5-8 CASSYGTSGSTGELFF
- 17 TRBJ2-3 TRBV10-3 CAISESGREWGTDTQYF
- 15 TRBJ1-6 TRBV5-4 CASSLQGAQNSPLHF
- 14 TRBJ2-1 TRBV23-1 CASLSAITYNEQFF
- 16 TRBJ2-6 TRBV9 CASSVDSQWVANVLTF